One and the same sample provided the 29 T cell receptor beta chains below, sequenced in a study of early T cells in non-severe SARS-CoV-2 infection. TCRdb independently ran MiXCR on the 5' RACE reads; one entry per CDR3 protein. The repertoire holds 75,000 to 100,000 distinct CDR3 sequences, with 15% as singletons. Sequenced input: whole blood. The receptor source for this set is an adult who was a healthcare worker with PCR-confirmed SARS-CoV-2 infection or an uninfected control (not recorded which).

This clonotype came up a few times. The chain joins TRBV21-1 to TRBJ2-2. TRBV21-1 is tagged as a pseudogene. The CDR3 spans 15 residues. The CDR3 nucleotides are TGTGCCAGCAGCAAGTGGCAGCCGAACACCGGGGAGCTGTTTTTT. Its translation is CASSKWQPNTGELFF.

This chain connects TRBV27 to TRBJ2-4; D possibly corresponds to TRBD1 (6 bases). This CDR3 contains 15 residues. V was trimmed by 10 bases and J by 3 bases, leaving 19 bases between them. Germline values: CDR1 MNHEY, CDR2 SMNVEV (reference sequence). DNA for the CDR3: TGTGCCACCCGCCAACCCGGGACAAGCAAAAACATTCAGTACTTC. This translates into CATRQPGTSKNIQYF.

The rearrangement uses TRBV6-5 and TRBJ2-3; possible D gene TRBD1, 5 bases. Germline values: CDR1 MNHEY, CDR2 SVGAGI. The CDR3 totals 14 residues. V lost 5 bases and J lost 2, with 11 bases in between. Here the CDR3 DNA reads TGTGCCAGCAGTAACAGGATTGTCACAGATACGCAGTATTTT. It codes for CASSNRIVTDTQYF.

This clonotype was counted between two and nine times. This chain uses TRBV28 with TRBJ2-4; 11 positions agree with TRBD2. Per germline, CDR1 MDHEN and CDR2 SYDVKM. This CDR3 spans 16 amino acids. V trimming: 3 bases; J trimming: 0 bases; junction bases outside the gene matches: 1. The CDR3 region is CASSLTSGIAKNIQYF. The CDR3 DNA reads as TGTGCCAGCAGTTTGACTAGCGGGATAGCCAAAAACATTCAGTACTTC.

The J gene is TRBJ1-2, the V gene TRBV4-3, with D hard to call. The CDR3 covers 13 residues. The V end was cut by 0 bases, the J end by 5 bases, with 7 bases between. Germline CDR1 and CDR2: LGHNA and YSLEER. CDR3 bases: TGCGCCAGCAGCCAAGACGTAACGTATGGCTACACCTTC. Its translation is CASSQDVTYGYTF.

This clonotype has at least ten counts. The CDR3 region is CASERKGGSSNTGELFF. DNA of the CDR3: TGTGCCAGCGAACGTAAGGGAGGGAGTTCGAACACCGGGGAGCTGTTTTTT. J is TRBJ2-2 and V is TRBV6-2 or TRBV6-3; TRBD2 aligns across 7 bases. Germline V gene sequence: CDR1 MNHEY, CDR2 SVGEGT. Losses at the gene ends were 8 bases for V and 0 bases for J; bases not matched to a gene: 12. The CDR3 sequence is 17 residues long.

The genes are TRBV2 and TRBJ2-5; D is undetermined. The length of the CDR3 is 12 residues. The germline CDR1 and CDR2 sequences are SNHLY and FYNNEI. Trimming pared 1 base from V and 7 bases from J, leaving 7 bases between. In DNA, the CDR3 is TGTGCCAGCAGTGAAGAAGTAAGGACCCAGTACTTC. It specifies CASSEEVRTQYF.

This chain links TRBV4-1 with TRBJ2-3; the match to TRBD2 covers 9 bases. Germline V gene data show CDR1 as MGHRA and CDR2 as YSYEKL. The J segment lost 5 bases and the V segment lost 3 bases, leaving 0 bases of the junction unmatched. The CDR3 length is 13 residues. For the CDR3, the DNA is TGCGCCAGCAGCCAGCGGGAGGGAGATACGCAGTATTTT. Its translation is CASSQREGDTQYF.

This clonotype has only a few counts. V and J are TRBV20-1 and TRBJ2-2, with D perhaps matching TRBD2 (5 bases). Germline CDR1 and CDR2: DFQATT and SNEGSKA (reference sequence). This CDR3 has 15 residues. Trimming removed 1 base from V and 4 bases from J, with 13 bases in between. The CDR3 loop reads CSARVKGVPTGELFF. In DNA form, the CDR3 reads TGCAGTGCTAGAGTGAAGGGAGTCCCCACCGGGGAGCTGTTTTTT.

The CDR3: CSAGRGIYEQYF. The DNA for the CDR3 is TGCAGTGCAGGCAGGGGAATCTACGAGCAGTACTTC. The chain is built from TRBV20-1 and TRBJ2-7; possible D gene TRBD1, 6 bases. This CDR3 has 12 residues. The V gene lost 6 bases and the J gene lost 3 bases, with 12 bases spanning the gap. The germline V gene has CDR1 DFQATT and CDR2 SNEGSKA (reference sequence).

The CDR3 sequence: CAISEQGNNEQFF. The DNA for the CDR3 is TGTGCCATCAGTGAACAGGGGAACAATGAGCAGTTCTTC. The rearrangement links TRBV10-3 to TRBJ2-1, with 7 bases lining up with TRBD1. The CDR3 has 13 amino acids. Germline V gives CDR1 ENHRY, CDR2 SYGVKD. The ends lost 3 bases at V and 5 bases at J; junction bases unmatched: 1.

The chain links TRBV11-2 to TRBJ2-5; the D is unclear. In germline, CDR1 is SGHAT, CDR2 FQNNGV. The CDR3 has 13 residues. The V and J ends lost 1 base and 5 bases respectively, with 8 bases between them. The CDR3 nucleotides are TGTGCCAGCAGCTTAGTTAGGTGGGAGACCCAGTACTTC. Translating gives CASSLVRWETQYF.

The chain has TRBV29-1 and TRBJ1-1; unclear D gene. CDR3 size: 12 residues. V gave up 5 bases and J gave up 1 base, with 8 bases separating them. Per germline, CDR1 SQVTM and CDR2 ANQGSEA. The CDR3 bases are TGCAGCGTTCAACATTCGAACACTGAAGCTTTCTTT. Translation: CSVQHSNTEAFF.

The chain combines TRBV20-1 with TRBJ2-3, with 7 bases lining up with TRBD2. The V gene end was trimmed by 1 base and the J gene end by 5 bases; junction bases not matched to a gene: 9. Germline V lookup: CDR1 DFQATT, CDR2 SNEGSKA (reference sequence). CDR3 size: 15 residues. This chain's CDR3 is CSARVEGGPRDTQYF. In DNA, the CDR3 is TGCAGTGCTAGAGTCGAGGGAGGGCCGAGAGATACGCAGTATTTT.

This clonotype was seen ten or more times. V gene TRBV4-1 combines with J gene TRBJ2-1; 7 nucleotides agree with TRBD2. CDR3 size: 15 residues. In germline, CDR1 is MGHRA, CDR2 YSYEKL. With V trimmed by 6 bases and J by 0 bases, 5 bases remained unmatched. The CDR3 sequence: CASSPGEGSYNEQFF. Written as DNA, the CDR3 is TGCGCCAGCAGTCCGGGGGAGGGCTCCTACAATGAGCAGTTCTTC.

The chain joins TRBV28 to TRBJ1-6, with TRBD1 matching over 7 bases. The V gene end was trimmed by 7 bases and the J gene end by 8 bases; junction bases not matched to a gene: 17. Per the germline V gene, CDR1 is MDHEN and CDR2 is SYDVKM. This CDR3 contains 17 residues. In nucleotides, the CDR3 is TGTGCCAGCACGGGCGTCCTGATAGACAGGGACGATTCACCCCTCCACTTT. Protein product: CASTGVLIDRDDSPLHF.

CDR3 sequence: CASSLKGDSYNEQFF. CDR3 in DNA: TGTGCCAGCAGCTTAAAGGGAGACTCCTACAATGAGCAGTTCTTC. The J gene is TRBJ2-1, the V gene TRBV7-9; weak D call: TRBD2 (5 bases). The CDR3 covers 15 residues. The germline V and J ends were trimmed by 2 bases and 0 bases, with 8 bases remaining between them. Germline CDR1 SEHNR, CDR2 FQNEAQ (reference sequence).

This clonotype has more than one count but fewer than ten. The V call is TRBV28, the J call TRBJ1-2, with D perhaps TRBD1 (5 bases). From germline, CDR1 is MDHEN and CDR2 SYDVKM. Deletions cut 6 bases from V and 5 bases from J, with 13 bases between. The CDR3 has 13 amino acids. The CDR3 here is CASSTGFFYGYTF. The DNA for the CDR3 is TGTGCCAGCAGCACAGGATTCTTTTATGGCTACACCTTC.

The genes are TRBV4-1 and TRBJ1-1; no definite D call. CDR3 length equals 13 residues. Trimming removed 4 bases at V and 5 bases at J, with 11 bases between. The germline CDR1 and CDR2 sequences are MGHRA and YSYEKL. CDR3 DNA sequence: TGCGCCAGCAGCCGCACTACACAGACTGAAGCTTTCTTT. Its translation is CASSRTTQTEAFF.

The chain couples TRBV10-2 to TRBJ1-1; TRBD1 might be the D (5 bases). This CDR3 spans 13 amino acids. Germline CDR1 and CDR2: WSHSY and SAAADI. Trimming shortened V by 8 bases and J by 1 base, and 11 bases separated the two germline ends. The CDR3 is CASLGTTNTEAFF. CDR3 in DNA: TGCGCCAGCCTTGGGACCACGAACACTGAAGCTTTCTTT.

This clonotype was detected ten times or more. This chain links TRBV12-3 or TRBV12-4 with TRBJ2-1; D may be TRBD1 or TRBD2 (5 bases each). V lost 9 bases and J 4 bases, leaving 19 bases between the germline ends. The CDR3 sequence is 15 residues long. Here the CDR3 reads CASSQRGSGYNEQFF. The DNA of the CDR3 is TGTGCCAGTTCCCAGAGGGGTTCGGGGTACAATGAGCAGTTCTTC.

Remarks on this clonotype: A read error may be the cause here, since a much bigger clone is one base away. The chain recombines TRBV7-9 with TRBJ1-6, with D unclear. The CDR3 spans 16 residues. The ends were cut back, 5 bases at V and 0 bases at J, with 11 bases in the middle. Germline values: CDR1 SEHNR, CDR2 FQNEAQ (reference sequence). Here the CDR3 reads CASSESSVSYNSPLHF. CDR3 coding DNA: TGTGCCAGCAGCGAAAGCAGTGTCTCCTATAATTCACCCCTCCACTTT.

The CDR3 nucleotides read TGTGCCAGCAGTTACTCGATAGCGGGACTCACAGATACGCAGTATTTT. Amino acid sequence: CASSYSIAGLTDTQYF. The chain joins TRBV6-5 to TRBJ2-3; 8 nucleotides line up with TRBD2. V shed 0 bases, J shed 2 bases, and the junction held 4 bases outside the gene matches. There are 16 residues in the CDR3. Germline lookup yields CDR1 MNHEY and CDR2 SVGAGI.

This clonotype was seen a handful of times. The chain has TRBV9 and TRBJ2-5; 9 positions agree with TRBD2. The V and J ends lost 0 bases and 1 base, in that order; junction bases with no gene match: 4. The CDR3 has 16 residues. CDR1 SGDLS and CDR2 YYNGEE come from the germline V gene. DNA of the CDR3: TGTGCCAGCAGCGTAGGTAGCGGGGGCCTCCAAGAGACCCAGTACTTC. Its translation is CASSVGSGGLQETQYF.

This chain joins TRBV7-2 and TRBJ2-6; the D gene is possibly TRBD2 (5 bases). Germline assignment: CDR1 SGHTA and CDR2 FQGNSA. This CDR3 spans 17 amino acids. Trimming took 1 base from V and 0 from J, leaving 10 bases between them. Written as DNA, the CDR3 is TGTGCCAGCAGCTTAGGGACTCCGAACTCTGGGGCCAACGTCCTGACTTTC. Encoded protein: CASSLGTPNSGANVLTF.

Many counts were recorded for this clonotype. This chain uses TRBV6-6 with TRBJ2-2, with TRBD2 matching over 8 bases. Looked up from germline, CDR1 is MNHNY and CDR2 is SVGAGI (reference sequence). J gave up 0 bases and V 7 bases, and 7 bases lay outside the gene matches. The CDR3 is 16 amino acids. This CDR3 reads CASTLSGETNTGELFF. DNA of the CDR3: TGTGCCAGCACCCTTAGCGGGGAAACGAACACCGGGGAGCTGTTTTTT.

This clonotype was picked up many times. This rearrangement joins TRBV20-1 to TRBJ1-4; D not resolved. Germline CDR1 and CDR2: DFQATT and SNEGSKA (reference sequence). The length of the CDR3 is 11 residues. Trimming left V 3 bases short and J 8 bases short, with 7 bases between. CDR3: CSASPQEKLFF. In nucleotides, the CDR3 is TGCAGTGCTAGTCCCCAAGAAAAACTGTTTTTT.

This clonotype was observed many times. The rearrangement joins TRBV6-1 to TRBJ1-1, with D unclear. The germline CDR1 and CDR2 sequences are MNHNS and SASEGT. This CDR3 is 13 amino acids long. V was shortened by 5 bases and J by 5 bases, with 12 bases between the two germline ends. The CDR3 is CASSSFLQTEAFF. The CDR3 DNA is TGTGCCAGCAGTTCATTTCTCCAAACTGAAGCTTTCTTT.

This CDR3 reads CSARAPQSDYEQYF. The CDR3 DNA follows: TGCAGTGCTAGAGCCCCCCAGTCGGACTACGAGCAGTACTTC. This chain uses TRBV20-1 with TRBJ2-7; D is ambiguous. Germline V lookup: CDR1 DFQATT, CDR2 SNEGSKA (reference sequence). V gave up 1 base and J gave up 3 bases, with 13 bases separating them. This CDR3 contains 14 residues.